This T cell receptor (beta chain) was captured in a study of shared clonotypes between healthy human individuals. Study-wide results and caveats: With few donors, the genetic and exposure-history diversity represented was limited.

TCRdb keeps only in-frame clones here, not all; method: immunoSEQ multiplex PCR. The sample contains more than 900,000 clones, roughly 74% of which appear only once. Details on this clone: What it binds is unknown.

Per germline, CDR1 SGHTA and CDR2 FQGNSA. This CDR3 is 14 amino acids long. V was cut by 3 bases and J by 0 bases, with 9 bases left in between. The sequenced sample consisted of memory CD4+ T cells from PBMCs. Noted subset: CD45RA-negative fraction. The V call is TRBV7-2, the J call TRBJ2-7; no clear D. The receptor was isolated from a man younger than 35 in good health. Some clones in this sample may be carry-over from other donors' samples. The CDR3 DNA sequence: TGTGCCAGCAGCTTGTTACGTGCCTCCTACGAGCAGTACTTC. It specifies CASSLLRASYEQYF.